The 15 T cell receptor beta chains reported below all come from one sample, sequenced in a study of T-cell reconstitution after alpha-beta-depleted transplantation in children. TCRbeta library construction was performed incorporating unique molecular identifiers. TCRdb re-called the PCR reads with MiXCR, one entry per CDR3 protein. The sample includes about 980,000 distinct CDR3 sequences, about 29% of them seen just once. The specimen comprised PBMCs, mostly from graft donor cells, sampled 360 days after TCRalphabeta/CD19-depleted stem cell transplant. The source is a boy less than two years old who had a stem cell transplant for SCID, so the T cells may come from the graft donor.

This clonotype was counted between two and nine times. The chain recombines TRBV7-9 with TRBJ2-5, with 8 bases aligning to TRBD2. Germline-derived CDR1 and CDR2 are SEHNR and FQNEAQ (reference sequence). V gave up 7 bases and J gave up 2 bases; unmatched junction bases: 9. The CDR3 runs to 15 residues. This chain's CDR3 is CASTQNSGAQETQYF. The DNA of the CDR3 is TGTGCCAGCACCCAGAATAGCGGGGCTCAAGAGACCCAGTACTTC.

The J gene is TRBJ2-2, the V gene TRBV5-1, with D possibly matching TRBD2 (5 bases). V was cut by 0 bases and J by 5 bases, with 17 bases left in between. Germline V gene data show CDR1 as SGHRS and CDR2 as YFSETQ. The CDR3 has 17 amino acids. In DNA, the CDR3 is TGCGCCAGCAGCTTGGCCTCCCGGGCCCCGGGAACCGGGGAGCTGTTTTTT. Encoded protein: CASSLASRAPGTGELFF.

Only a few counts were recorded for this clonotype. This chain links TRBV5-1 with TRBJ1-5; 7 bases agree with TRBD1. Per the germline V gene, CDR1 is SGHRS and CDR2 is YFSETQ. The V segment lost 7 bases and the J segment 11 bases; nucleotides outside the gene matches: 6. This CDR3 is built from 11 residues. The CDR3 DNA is TGCGCCAGCTGCGACAGGGCGGCCCAGCATTTT. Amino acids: CASCDRAAQHF.

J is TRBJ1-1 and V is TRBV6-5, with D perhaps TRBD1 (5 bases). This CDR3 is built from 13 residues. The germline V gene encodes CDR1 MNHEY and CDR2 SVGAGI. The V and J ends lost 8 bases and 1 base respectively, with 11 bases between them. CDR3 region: CASRYGGNTEAFF. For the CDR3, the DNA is TGTGCCAGCCGCTACGGGGGGAACACTGAAGCTTTCTTT.

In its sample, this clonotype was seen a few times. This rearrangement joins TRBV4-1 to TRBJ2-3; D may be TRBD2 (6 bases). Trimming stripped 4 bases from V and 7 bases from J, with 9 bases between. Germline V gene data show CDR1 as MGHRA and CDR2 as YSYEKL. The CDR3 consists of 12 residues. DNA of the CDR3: TGCGCCAGCAGCCCTAGCGAAAATACGCAGTATTTT. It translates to CASSPSENTQYF.

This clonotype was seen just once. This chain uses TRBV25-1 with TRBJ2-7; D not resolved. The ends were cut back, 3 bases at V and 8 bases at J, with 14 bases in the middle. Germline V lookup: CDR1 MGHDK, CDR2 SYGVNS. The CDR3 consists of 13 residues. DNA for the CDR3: TGTGCCAGCAGTGAGTCCGTTAATCCACAGCAGTACTTC. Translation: CASSESVNPQQYF.

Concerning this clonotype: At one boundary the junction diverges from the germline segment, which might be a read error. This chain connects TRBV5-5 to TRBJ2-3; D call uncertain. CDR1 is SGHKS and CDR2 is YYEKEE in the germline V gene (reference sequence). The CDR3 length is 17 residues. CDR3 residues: CAISLWVRRSSTDTQYF. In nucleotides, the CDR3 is TGTGCCATCAGCTTGTGGGTCAGAAGAAGCAGCACAGATACGCAGTATTTT.

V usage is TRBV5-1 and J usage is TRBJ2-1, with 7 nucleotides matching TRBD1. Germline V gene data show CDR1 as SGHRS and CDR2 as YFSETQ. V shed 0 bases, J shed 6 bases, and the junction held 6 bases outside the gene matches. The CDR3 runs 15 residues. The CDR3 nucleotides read TGCGCCAGCAGCTTGGCAGGACAGGAGATCAATGAGCAGTTCTTC. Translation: CASSLAGQEINEQFF.

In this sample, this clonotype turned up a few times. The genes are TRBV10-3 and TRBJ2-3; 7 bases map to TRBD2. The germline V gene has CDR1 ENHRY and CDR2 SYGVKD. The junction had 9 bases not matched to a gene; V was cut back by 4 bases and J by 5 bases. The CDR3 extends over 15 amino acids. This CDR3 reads CAISVSSGPEDTQYF. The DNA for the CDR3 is TGTGCCATCAGTGTTTCTAGCGGTCCCGAAGATACGCAGTATTTT.

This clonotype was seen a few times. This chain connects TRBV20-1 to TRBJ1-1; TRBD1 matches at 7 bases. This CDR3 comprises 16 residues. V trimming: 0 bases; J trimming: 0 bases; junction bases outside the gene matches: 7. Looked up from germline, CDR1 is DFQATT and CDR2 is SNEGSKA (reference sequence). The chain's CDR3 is CSARDRTGPMNTEAFF. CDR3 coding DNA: TGCAGTGCTAGAGACCGGACAGGACCCATGAACACTGAAGCTTTCTTT.

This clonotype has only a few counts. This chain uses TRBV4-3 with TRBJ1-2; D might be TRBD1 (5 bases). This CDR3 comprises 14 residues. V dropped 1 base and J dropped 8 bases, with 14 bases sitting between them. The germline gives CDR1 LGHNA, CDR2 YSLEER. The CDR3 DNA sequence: TGCGCCAGCAGCCAAGGTATCAGGGAACCCGGCTACACCTTC. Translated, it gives CASSQGIREPGYTF.

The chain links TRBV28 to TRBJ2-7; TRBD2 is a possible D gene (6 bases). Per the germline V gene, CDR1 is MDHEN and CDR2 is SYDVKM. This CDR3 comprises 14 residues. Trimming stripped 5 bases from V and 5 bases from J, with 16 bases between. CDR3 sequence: CASSRAGPSNEQYF. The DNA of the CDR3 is TGTGCCAGCAGTCGGGCGGGACCCTCTAACGAGCAGTACTTC.

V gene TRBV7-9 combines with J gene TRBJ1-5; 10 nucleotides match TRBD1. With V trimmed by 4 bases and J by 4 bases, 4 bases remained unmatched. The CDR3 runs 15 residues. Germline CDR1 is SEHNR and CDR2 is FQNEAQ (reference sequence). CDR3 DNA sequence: TGTGCCAGCAGCTCAGACAGGGGGCTGAATCAGCCCCAGCATTTT. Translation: CASSSDRGLNQPQHF.

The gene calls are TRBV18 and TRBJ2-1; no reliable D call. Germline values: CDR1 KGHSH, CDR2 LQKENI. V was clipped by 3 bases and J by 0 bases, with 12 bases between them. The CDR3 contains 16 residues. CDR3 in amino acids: CASSPLGWSSYNEQFF. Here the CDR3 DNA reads TGTGCCAGCTCACCTCTAGGCTGGAGCTCCTACAATGAGCAGTTCTTC.

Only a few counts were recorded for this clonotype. This CDR3 is CASSLETSNNEQFF. The DNA of the CDR3 is TGTGCCAGCTCCTTAGAGACGAGCAACAATGAGCAGTTCTTC. The chain is built from TRBV12-3 or TRBV12-4 and TRBJ2-1; D uncertain. V lost 8 bases, J lost 5 bases, and 16 bases lay in between. This CDR3 has 14 residues.